These 28 T cell receptor beta chains were all obtained from the same sample, sequenced in a study of shared clonotypes between healthy human individuals. Sequenced by immunoSEQ multiplex PCR; TCRdb stores in-frame clones only, minus some. The sample records approximately 2.5 million clones, 93% being singletons. The sequencing sample was made of naive CD4+ T cells from PBMCs. Subset reported: CD45RA+ positively selected. These receptors were collected from a man aged 18 to 29 in good health. Some clones in this sample may be carry-over from other donors' samples.

The chain employs TRBV30 and TRBJ2-1, with 12 positions matching TRBD2. V dropped 3 bases and J dropped 0; count of bases not matched to a gene: 6. This CDR3 has 17 residues. Germline CDR1 reads GTSNPN; CDR2 reads SVGIG (reference sequence). The CDR3 nucleotides are TGTGCCTGGAGGGGACTAGCGGGCCTCAGCTCCTACAATGAGCAGTTCTTC. Its protein product is CAWRGLAGLSSYNEQFF.

In regard to this clone: This sample also contains other DNA sequences that code for the same CDR3. V gene TRBV19 combines with J gene TRBJ1-5; D gene ambiguous. Trimming took 3 bases from V and 1 from J, leaving 7 bases between them. Per germline, CDR1 LNHDA and CDR2 SQIVND (reference sequence). There are 14 residues in the CDR3. For the CDR3, the DNA is TGTGCCAGTAGTATTCTAGGGAGCAATCAGCCCCAGCATTTT. It translates to CASSILGSNQPQHF.

V and J are TRBV6-1 and TRBJ2-6; no reliable D call. Looked up from germline, CDR1 is MNHNS and CDR2 is SASEGT. This CDR3 has 15 amino acids. The V gene lost 8 bases and the J gene lost 0 bases, with 11 bases spanning the gap. The CDR3 nucleotides are TGTGCCAGCCGTTTAGACCCCTCTGGGGCCAACGTCCTGACTTTC. It codes for CASRLDPSGANVLTF.

This clone has a single count. CDR3 region: CASRDWPRGTGELFF. The CDR3 DNA is TGTGCCAGCAGAGACTGGCCAAGGGGCACCGGGGAGCTGTTTTTT. This rearrangement joins TRBV11-2 to TRBJ2-2; D is perhaps TRBD1 (5 bases). CDR1 and CDR2 from the germline V gene are SGHAT and FQNNGV. V lost 6 bases to trimming and J lost 4 bases, with 15 bases between them. The CDR3 contains 15 residues.

V is TRBV10-3 and J is TRBJ2-7; possibly TRBD1 or TRBD2 for D (5 bases each). The V and J ends lost 0 bases and 2 bases respectively, with 11 bases between them. The CDR3 length is 15 residues. Germline-derived CDR1 and CDR2 are ENHRY and SYGVKD. DNA of the CDR3: TGTGCCATCAGTGAGTCCCTAGGGACCGCCTACGAGCAGTACTTC. Residues: CAISESLGTAYEQYF.

This chain connects TRBV7-9 to TRBJ2-1, with 11 positions matching TRBD2. The CDR3 has 17 residues. With 4 bases clipped from V and 5 bases from J, the junction kept 10 bases outside the gene matches. Germline CDR1 SEHNR, CDR2 FQNEAQ (reference sequence). CDR3 DNA: TGTGCCAGCAGCTCCACTCCGGGACTAGCGGCTAACAATGAGCAGTTCTTC. Translating it yields CASSSTPGLAANNEQFF.

A single count supports this clone. The V call is TRBV6-4, the J call TRBJ1-5; the D gene is possibly TRBD1 (5 bases). This CDR3 region has 15 residues. Trimming cost V 0 bases and J 5 bases, with 11 bases left between them. Germline lookup yields CDR1 MRHNA and CDR2 SNTAGT. CDR3 bases: TGTGCCAGCAGTGACTCGTCAGGGAAGGATCAGCCCCAGCATTTT. This sequence encodes CASSDSSGKDQPQHF.

On this clone itself: Other DNA sequences in the sample encode the same CDR3. V and J are TRBV5-1 and TRBJ2-5; 8 positions agree with TRBD1. Germline CDR1 SGHRS, CDR2 YFSETQ. The V and J ends lost 3 bases and 1 base, in that order; junction bases with no gene match: 5. The CDR3 has 15 residues. The chain's CDR3 is CASSSGTGPQETQYF. The CDR3 DNA reads TGCGCCAGCAGCTCCGGGACAGGACCCCAAGAGACCCAGTACTTC.

This rearrangement joins TRBV6-5 to TRBJ2-6; D gene unclear. The V gene lost 6 bases and the J gene lost 0 bases, with 9 bases spanning the gap. CDR3 length equals 15 residues. Germline V gives CDR1 MNHEY, CDR2 SVGAGI. CDR3 residues: CASSLHTSGANVLTF. CDR3 nucleotide sequence: TGTGCCAGCAGCCTACATACCTCTGGGGCCAACGTCCTGACTTTC.

This chain links TRBV5-1 with TRBJ1-1; D is uncertain. With 7 bases removed from V and 1 base from J, the gap between germline ends came to 8 bases. CDR3 length: 12 residues. CDR1 and CDR2 (germline): SGHRS, YFSETQ. CDR3 residues: CASSTTNTEAFF. The CDR3 DNA follows: TGCGCCAGCTCTACAACGAACACTGAAGCTTTCTTT. The full variable domain, in which reference TRBV5-1 and TRBJ1-1 provide the parts outside the CDR3, is KAGVTQTPRYLIKTRGQQVTLSCSPISGHRSVSWYQQTPGQGLQFLFEYFSETQRNKGNFPGRFSGRQFSNSRSEMNVSTLELGDSALYLCASSTTNTEAFFGQGTRLTVV.

In this sample, this clone turned up once. This sequence joins TRBV28 and TRBJ2-5, with D unclear. CDR3 length: 15 amino acids. Germline lookup yields CDR1 MDHEN and CDR2 SYDVKM. The V end lost 4 bases, the J end lost 5 bases, and 17 bases lay between the germline ends. This chain's CDR3 is CASSSRVSLRETQYF. The CDR3, as DNA: TGTGCCAGCAGTTCAAGGGTCAGCCTGCGGGAGACCCAGTACTTC.

The rearrangement links TRBV5-1 to TRBJ2-5, with D maybe TRBD1 (5 bases). V was trimmed by 2 bases and J by 2 bases, leaving 10 bases between them. Germline V lookup: CDR1 SGHRS, CDR2 YFSETQ. This CDR3 has 14 amino acids. The CDR3 region is CASSFRTLQETQYF. The CDR3 DNA reads as TGCGCCAGCAGCTTCCGGACACTACAAGAGACCCAGTACTTC.

The chain recombines TRBV7-9 with TRBJ2-1, with D uncertain. This CDR3 spans 13 amino acids. Trimming shortened V by 10 bases and J by 2 bases, and 12 bases separated the two germline ends. Germline V gives CDR1 SEHNR, CDR2 FQNEAQ (reference sequence). The CDR3 sequence is CATPFGTYNEQFF. The CDR3 coding sequence is TGTGCCACCCCCTTTGGGACCTACAATGAGCAGTTCTTC.

The CDR3 sequence is CASSPPTYRDNTEAFF. The CDR3 coding sequence is TGTGCCAGCAGCCCGCCCACATACCGGGATAACACTGAAGCTTTCTTT. This sequence joins TRBV7-2 and TRBJ1-1; D call uncertain. The CDR3 has 16 residues. V lost 5 bases and J lost 2, with 18 bases in between. Germline V lookup: CDR1 SGHTA, CDR2 FQGNSA.

This clone was counted only a few times. The sample holds other DNA sequences that translate to the same CDR3. The V call is TRBV14, the J call TRBJ1-1; D unresolved. V lost 0 bases and J lost 0, with 11 bases in between. The germline CDR1 and CDR2 sequences are SGHDN and FVKESK. The CDR3 totals 16 residues. The CDR3 DNA reads as TGTGCCAGCAGCCAAGACGTAGGACGGGTGAACACTGAAGCTTTCTTT. Translated, it gives CASSQDVGRVNTEAFF.

Of note for this clone: This same CDR3 is encoded by further DNA sequences in the sample. The chain joins TRBV29-1 to TRBJ2-3; D uncertain. V was cut by 3 bases and J by 1 base, with 5 bases left in between. This CDR3 region has 12 residues. Germline V gives CDR1 SQVTM, CDR2 ANQGSEA. The CDR3 spells CSVEDGTDTQYF. The CDR3, as DNA: TGCAGCGTTGAGGACGGCACAGATACGCAGTATTTT.

The rearrangement links TRBV5-8 to TRBJ2-7; D possibly uses TRBD1 or TRBD2 (5 bases each). Germline CDR1 and CDR2: SGHTS and YDEGEE. The CDR3 consists of 15 residues. Trimming pared 1 base from V and 4 bases from J, leaving 15 bases between. This chain's CDR3 is CASSLSTGPRYEQYF. CDR3 sequence (DNA): TGTGCCAGCAGCTTGTCAACGGGACCCCGATACGAGCAGTACTTC.

The chain joins TRBV19 to TRBJ1-5, with 8 nucleotides matching TRBD1. This CDR3 spans 15 amino acids. J was trimmed by 2 bases and V by 5 bases; bases with no gene match: 5. Looked up from germline, CDR1 is LNHDA and CDR2 is SQIVND (reference sequence). CDR3 residues: CASSRTGNGNQPQHF. In DNA, the CDR3 is TGTGCCAGTAGTCGGACAGGGAACGGCAATCAGCCCCAGCATTTT.

As regards this clone: Other DNA sequences from this sample encode an identical CDR3 as well. The rearrangement links TRBV18 to TRBJ2-7; 14 positions match TRBD2. V gave up 2 bases and J gave up 5 bases; unmatched junction bases: 2. The germline V gene has CDR1 KGHSH and CDR2 LQKENI. The CDR3 length is 15 residues. Written as DNA, the CDR3 is TGTGCCAGCTCACCAGGGACTAGCGGGAGTAACGAGCAGTACTTC. Translation: CASSPGTSGSNEQYF.

The chain joins TRBV18 to TRBJ2-7; possibly TRBD1 or TRBD2 for D (5 bases each). Germline assignment: CDR1 KGHSH and CDR2 LQKENI. This CDR3 is built from 13 residues. Trimming stripped 1 base from V and 5 bases from J, with 9 bases between. The CDR3 DNA follows: TGTGCCAGCTCACCACGGCAGGGAGACGAGCAGTACTTC. It encodes CASSPRQGDEQYF.

The chain carries TRBV28 and TRBJ2-1; D ambiguous. Between the trimmed V and J ends, which lost 3 bases and 0 bases, there was a span of 12 bases. Germline CDR1 reads MDHEN; CDR2 reads SYDVKM. The CDR3 runs 16 residues. CDR3 sequence (DNA): TGTGCCAGCAGTTTCTGGGCCCAGAGCTCCTACAATGAGCAGTTCTTC. It encodes CASSFWAQSSYNEQFF.

The rearrangement joins TRBV28 to TRBJ2-6; a weak D match, TRBD2 (5 bases). Germline V gene lookup returns CDR1 MDHEN and CDR2 SYDVKM. This CDR3 comprises 16 residues. The V end was cut by 5 bases, the J end by 0 bases, with 11 bases between. In DNA, the CDR3 is TGTGCCAGCAGTCCCTCCGGGAACTCTGGGGCCAACGTCCTGACTTTC. This translates into CASSPSGNSGANVLTF.

The chain links TRBV30 to TRBJ1-5; D call uncertain. Looked up from germline, CDR1 is GTSNPN and CDR2 is SVGIG (reference sequence). Deletions cut 0 bases from V and 7 bases from J, with 10 bases between. The CDR3 is 13 amino acids. CDR3 sequence: CAWSVLERQPQHF. CDR3 bases: TGTGCCTGGAGTGTACTTGAGAGACAGCCCCAGCATTTT.

The chain has TRBV7-9 and TRBJ2-3; tentatively, D is TRBD2 (6 bases). This CDR3 is built from 12 residues. V dropped 8 bases and J dropped 3 bases, with 9 bases sitting between them. From germline, CDR1 is SEHNR and CDR2 FQNEAQ (reference sequence). The CDR3 loop reads CASLAWTDTQYF. The DNA for the CDR3 is TGTGCCAGCCTAGCGTGGACAGATACGCAGTATTTT.

The genes are TRBV5-1 and TRBJ2-1; the match to TRBD2 covers 9 bases. Per the germline V gene, CDR1 is SGHRS and CDR2 is YFSETQ. The CDR3 is made up of 16 amino acids. The J segment lost 8 bases and the V segment lost 3 bases, leaving 12 bases of the junction unmatched. The CDR3 reads CASSYLGLANSDEQFF. As DNA, the CDR3 is TGCGCCAGCAGCTACCTAGGACTAGCGAACTCTGATGAGCAGTTCTTC.

The chain combines TRBV6-6 with TRBJ2-3, with D unclear. The germline V gene has CDR1 MNHNY and CDR2 SVGAGI (reference sequence). V was shortened by 9 bases and J by 7 bases, with 14 bases between the two germline ends. The CDR3 covers 12 residues. CDR3 in amino acids: CASLLGGHTQYF. The CDR3 DNA reads as TGTGCCAGTTTGCTCGGTGGGCATACGCAGTATTTT.

This chain connects TRBV13 to TRBJ1-3, with a weak D call TRBD1 (6 bases). The CDR3 contains 15 residues. CDR1 PRHDT and CDR2 FYEKMQ come from the germline V gene (reference sequence). The V and J ends lost 7 bases and 3 bases respectively, with 16 bases between them. In DNA, the CDR3 is TGTGCCAGCACACTCCGGGGGGGCCGTGGAAACACCATATATTTT. Amino acid sequence: CASTLRGGRGNTIYF.

The CDR3 reads CASALAGAYNEQFF. CDR3 nucleotides: TGTGCTAGTGCCCTGGCGGGAGCCTACAATGAGCAGTTCTTC. The J gene is TRBJ2-1, the V gene TRBV12-5; TRBD2 matches 7 bases. The V and J ends lost 7 bases and 2 bases, in that order; junction bases with no gene match: 5. CDR1 and CDR2 from the germline V gene are LGHNT and FRNRAP. The CDR3 sequence is 14 residues long.